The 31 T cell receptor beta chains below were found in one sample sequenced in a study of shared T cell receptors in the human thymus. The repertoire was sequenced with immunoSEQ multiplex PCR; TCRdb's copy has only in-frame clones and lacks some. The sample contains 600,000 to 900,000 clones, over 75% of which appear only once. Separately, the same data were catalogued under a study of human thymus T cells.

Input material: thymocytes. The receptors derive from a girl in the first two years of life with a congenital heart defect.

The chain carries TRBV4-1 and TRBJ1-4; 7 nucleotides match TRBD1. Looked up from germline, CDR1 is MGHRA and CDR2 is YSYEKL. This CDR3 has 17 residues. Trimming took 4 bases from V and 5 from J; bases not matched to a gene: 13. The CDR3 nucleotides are TGCGCCAGCAGCCCCTTCCCCCAGGGACAGCGAAATGAAAAACTGTTTTTT. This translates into CASSPFPQGQRNEKLFF.

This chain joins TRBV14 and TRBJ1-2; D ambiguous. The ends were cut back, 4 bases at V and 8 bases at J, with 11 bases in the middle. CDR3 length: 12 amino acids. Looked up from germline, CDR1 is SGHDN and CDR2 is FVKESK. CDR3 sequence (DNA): TGTGCCAGCAGCCTGACTGAGAAAGGCTACACCTTC. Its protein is CASSLTEKGYTF.

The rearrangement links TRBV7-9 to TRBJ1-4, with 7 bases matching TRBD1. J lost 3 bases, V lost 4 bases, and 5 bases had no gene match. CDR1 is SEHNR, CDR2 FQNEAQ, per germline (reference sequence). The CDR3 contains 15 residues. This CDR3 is CASSWTGEPNEKLFF. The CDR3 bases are TGTGCCAGCAGCTGGACAGGTGAACCTAATGAAAAACTGTTTTTT.

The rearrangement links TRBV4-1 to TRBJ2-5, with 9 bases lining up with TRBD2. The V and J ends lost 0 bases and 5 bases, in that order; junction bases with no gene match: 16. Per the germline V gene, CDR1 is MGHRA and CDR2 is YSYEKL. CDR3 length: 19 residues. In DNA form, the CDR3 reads TGCGCCAGCAGCCAAGAAGTTGGGACTAGCCAACTCCCCCGGGAGACCCAGTACTTC. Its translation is CASSQEVGTSQLPRETQYF.

As DNA, the CDR3 is TGTGCCTGGAGCGTGGGAGGGGGACAGGGGGACACTGAAGCTTTCTTT. Encoded protein: CAWSVGGGQGDTEAFF. The chain combines TRBV30 with TRBJ1-1, with TRBD1 matching over 11 bases. This CDR3 spans 16 amino acids. J lost 3 bases, V lost 3 bases, and 9 bases had no gene match. In germline, CDR1 is GTSNPN, CDR2 SVGIG (reference sequence).

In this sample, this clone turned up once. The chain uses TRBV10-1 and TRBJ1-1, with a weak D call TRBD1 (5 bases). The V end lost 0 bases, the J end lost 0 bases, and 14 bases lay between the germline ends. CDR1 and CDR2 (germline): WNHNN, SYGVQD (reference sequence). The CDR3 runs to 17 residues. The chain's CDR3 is CASSESFKEGLNTEAFF. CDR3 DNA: TGCGCCAGCAGTGAGTCGTTCAAGGAGGGACTGAACACTGAAGCTTTCTTT.

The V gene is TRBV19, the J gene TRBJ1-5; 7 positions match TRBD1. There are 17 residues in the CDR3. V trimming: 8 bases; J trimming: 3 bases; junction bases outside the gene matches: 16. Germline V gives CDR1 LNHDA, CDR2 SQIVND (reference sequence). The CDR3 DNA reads TGTGCCAGTGGAACGAAAGCGGACAGGTCGGACAATCAGCCCCAGCATTTT. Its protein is CASGTKADRSDNQPQHF.

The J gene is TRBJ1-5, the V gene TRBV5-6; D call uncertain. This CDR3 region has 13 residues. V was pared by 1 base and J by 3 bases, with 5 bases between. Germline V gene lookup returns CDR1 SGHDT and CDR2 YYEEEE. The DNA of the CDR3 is TGTGCCAGCAGCTTGAACACCAATCAGCCCCAGCATTTT. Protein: CASSLNTNQPQHF.

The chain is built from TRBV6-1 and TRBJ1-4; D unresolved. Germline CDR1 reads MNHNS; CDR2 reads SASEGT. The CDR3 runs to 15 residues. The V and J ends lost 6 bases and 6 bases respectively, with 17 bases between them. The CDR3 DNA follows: TGTGCCAGCAGCGATCAGGAGCGGGGATATGAAAAACTGTTTTTT. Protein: CASSDQERGYEKLFF.

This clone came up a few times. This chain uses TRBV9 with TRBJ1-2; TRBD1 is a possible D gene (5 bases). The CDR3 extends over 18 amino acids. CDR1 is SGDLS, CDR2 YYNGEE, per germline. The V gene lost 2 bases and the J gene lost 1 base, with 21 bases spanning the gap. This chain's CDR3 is CASSVRATDNPVNYGYTF. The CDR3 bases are TGTGCCAGCAGCGTTAGAGCGACGGACAACCCTGTTAACTATGGCTACACCTTC.

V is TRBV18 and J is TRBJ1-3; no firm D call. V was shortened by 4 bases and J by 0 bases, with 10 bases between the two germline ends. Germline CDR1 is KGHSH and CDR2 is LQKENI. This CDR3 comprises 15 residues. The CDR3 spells CASSRKRSSGNTIYF. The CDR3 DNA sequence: TGTGCCAGCTCACGAAAGAGGTCCTCTGGAAACACCATATATTTT.

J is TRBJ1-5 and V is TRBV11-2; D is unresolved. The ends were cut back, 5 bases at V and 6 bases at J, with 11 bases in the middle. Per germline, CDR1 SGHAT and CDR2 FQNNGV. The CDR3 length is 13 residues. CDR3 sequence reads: CASSREFGQPQHF. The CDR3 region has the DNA TGTGCCAGCAGCCGGGAGTTCGGTCAGCCCCAGCATTTT. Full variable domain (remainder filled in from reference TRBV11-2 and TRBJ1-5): EAGVAQSPRYKIIEKRQSVAFWCNPISGHATLYWYQQILGQGPKLLIQFQNNGVVDDSQLPKDRFSAERLKGVDSTLKIQPAKLEDSAVYLCASSREFGQPQHFGDGTRLSIL.

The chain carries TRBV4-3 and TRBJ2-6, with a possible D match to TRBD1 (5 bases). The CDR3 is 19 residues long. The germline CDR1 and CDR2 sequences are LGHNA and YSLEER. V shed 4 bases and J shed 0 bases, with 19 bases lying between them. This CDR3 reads CASSPLYRGPSSGANVLTF. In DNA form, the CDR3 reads TGCGCCAGCAGCCCCCTTTATAGGGGCCCGAGCTCTGGGGCCAACGTCCTGACTTTC.

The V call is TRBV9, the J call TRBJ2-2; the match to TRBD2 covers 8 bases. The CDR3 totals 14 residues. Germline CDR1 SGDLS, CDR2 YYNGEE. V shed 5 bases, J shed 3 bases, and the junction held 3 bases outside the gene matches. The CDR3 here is CASRAGGHTGELFF. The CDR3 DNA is TGTGCCAGCAGGGCGGGGGGACACACCGGGGAGCTGTTTTTT.

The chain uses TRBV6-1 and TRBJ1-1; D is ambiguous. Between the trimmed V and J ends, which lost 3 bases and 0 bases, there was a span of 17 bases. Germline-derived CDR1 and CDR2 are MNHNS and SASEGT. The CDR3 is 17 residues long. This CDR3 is CASSDKRNRTMNTEAFF. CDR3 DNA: TGTGCCAGCAGTGACAAGCGGAACAGAACCATGAACACTGAAGCTTTCTTT.

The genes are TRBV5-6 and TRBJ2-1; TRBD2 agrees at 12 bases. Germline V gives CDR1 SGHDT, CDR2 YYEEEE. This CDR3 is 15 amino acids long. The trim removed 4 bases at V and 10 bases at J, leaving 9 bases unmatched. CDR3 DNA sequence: TGTGCCAGCAGCCCGCTAGCGGGGGGGTCTTCCGAGCAGTTCTTC. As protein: CASSPLAGGSSEQFF.

The CDR3 DNA sequence: TGTGCCAGCAGTTCAAACGGGACAGCGAACACTGAAGCTTTCTTT. Encoded protein: CASSSNGTANTEAFF. The chain is built from TRBV6-5 and TRBJ1-1; 7 positions match TRBD1. Germline V gives CDR1 MNHEY, CDR2 SVGAGI. The CDR3 has 15 amino acids. V was pared by 4 bases and J by 1 base, with 6 bases of the junction left unmatched.

Written as DNA, the CDR3 is TGTGCCAGCAGCGCGCATTATAAAACAGGGGGTCGGGGCTACACCTTC. This sequence encodes CASSAHYKTGGRGYTF. The rearrangement links TRBV7-2 to TRBJ1-2, with TRBD1 matching over 8 bases. Losses at the gene ends were 5 bases for V and 8 bases for J; bases not matched to a gene: 16. Germline CDR1 is SGHTA and CDR2 is FQGNSA. This CDR3 comprises 16 residues.

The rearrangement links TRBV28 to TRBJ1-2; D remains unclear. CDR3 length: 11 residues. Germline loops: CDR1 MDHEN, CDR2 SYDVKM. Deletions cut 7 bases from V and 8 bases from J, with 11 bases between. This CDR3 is CASKGSGGYTF. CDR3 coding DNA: TGTGCCAGCAAAGGTTCGGGGGGCTACACCTTC.

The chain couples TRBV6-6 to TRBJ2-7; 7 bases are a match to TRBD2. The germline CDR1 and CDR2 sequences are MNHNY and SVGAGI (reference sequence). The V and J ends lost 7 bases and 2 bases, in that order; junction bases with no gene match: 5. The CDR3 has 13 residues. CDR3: CASTDGGTYEQYF. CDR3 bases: TGTGCCAGCACGGACGGGGGGACCTACGAGCAGTACTTC.

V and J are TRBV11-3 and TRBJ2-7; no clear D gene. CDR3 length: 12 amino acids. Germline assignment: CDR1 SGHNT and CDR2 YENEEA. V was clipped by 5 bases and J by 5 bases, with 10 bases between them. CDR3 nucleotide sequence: TGTGCCAGCAGCACCAGTGGCCACGAGCAGTACTTC. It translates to CASSTSGHEQYF.

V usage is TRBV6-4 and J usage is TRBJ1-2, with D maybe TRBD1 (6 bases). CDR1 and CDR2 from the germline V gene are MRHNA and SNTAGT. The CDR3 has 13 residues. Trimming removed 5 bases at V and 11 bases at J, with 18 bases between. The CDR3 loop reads CASSRRSGTPYTF. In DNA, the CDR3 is TGTGCCAGCAGTCGAAGATCCGGGACACCTTACACCTTC.

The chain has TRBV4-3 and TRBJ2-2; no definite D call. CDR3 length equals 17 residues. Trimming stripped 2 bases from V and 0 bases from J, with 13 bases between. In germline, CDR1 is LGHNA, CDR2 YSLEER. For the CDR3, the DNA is TGCGCCAGCAGCCAATTTGTAACGGGTGCGAACACCGGGGAGCTGTTTTTT. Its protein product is CASSQFVTGANTGELFF.

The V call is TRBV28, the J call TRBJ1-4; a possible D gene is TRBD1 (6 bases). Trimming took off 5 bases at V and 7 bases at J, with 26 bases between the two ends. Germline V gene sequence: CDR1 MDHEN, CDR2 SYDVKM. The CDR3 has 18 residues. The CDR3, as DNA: TGTGCCAGCAGTCACCGACAGGCCGTCGTTGGGGGAATTGAAAAACTGTTTTTT. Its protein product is CASSHRQAVVGGIEKLFF.

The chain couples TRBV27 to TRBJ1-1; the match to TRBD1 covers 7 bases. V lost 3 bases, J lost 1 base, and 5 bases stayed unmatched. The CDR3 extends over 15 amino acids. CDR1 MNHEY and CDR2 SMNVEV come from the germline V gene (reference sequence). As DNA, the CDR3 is TGTGCCAGCAGTTTCCGGGACAGATGGAACACTGAAGCTTTCTTT. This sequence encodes CASSFRDRWNTEAFF.

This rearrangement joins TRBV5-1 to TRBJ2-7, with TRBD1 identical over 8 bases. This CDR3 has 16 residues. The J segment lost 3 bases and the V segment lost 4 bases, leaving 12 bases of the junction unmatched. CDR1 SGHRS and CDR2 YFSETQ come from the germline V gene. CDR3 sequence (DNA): TGCGCCAGCAGCACCCAACAGGGGGAGCCATTCTACGAGCAGTACTTC. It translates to CASSTQQGEPFYEQYF.

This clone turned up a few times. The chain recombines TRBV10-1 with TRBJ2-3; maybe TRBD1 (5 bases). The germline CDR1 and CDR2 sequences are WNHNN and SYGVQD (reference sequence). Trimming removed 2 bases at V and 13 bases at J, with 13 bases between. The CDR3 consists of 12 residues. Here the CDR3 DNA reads TGCGCCAGCAGTGAGAAGGGGCCACTTAAGTATTTT. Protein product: CASSEKGPLKYF.

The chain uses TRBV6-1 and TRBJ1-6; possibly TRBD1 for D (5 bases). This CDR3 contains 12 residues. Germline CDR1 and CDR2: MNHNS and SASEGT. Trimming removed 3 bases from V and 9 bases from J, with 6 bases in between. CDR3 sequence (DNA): TGTGCCAGCAGTGACGGGGGTTCACCCCTCCACTTT. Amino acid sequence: CASSDGGSPLHF.

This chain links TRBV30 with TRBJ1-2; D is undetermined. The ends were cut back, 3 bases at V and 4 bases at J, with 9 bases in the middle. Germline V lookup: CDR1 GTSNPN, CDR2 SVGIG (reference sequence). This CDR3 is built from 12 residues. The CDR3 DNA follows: TGTGCCTGGAGGAGGGATAGCTATGGCTACACCTTC. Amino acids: CAWRRDSYGYTF. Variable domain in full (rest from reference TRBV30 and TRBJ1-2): SQTIHQWPATLVQPVGSPLSLECTVEGTSNPNLYWYRQAAGRGLQLLFYSVGIGQISSEVPQNLSASRPQDRQFILSSKKLLLSDSGFYLCAWRRDSYGYTFGSGTRLTVV.

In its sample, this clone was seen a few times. The CDR3 DNA sequence: TGTGCCAGCAGCGTCAAAGAGGGGGAACCCCTTAGGGAGCAGTACTTC. Amino acid sequence: CASSVKEGEPLREQYF. V is TRBV13 and J is TRBJ2-7, with D possibly matching TRBD1 (6 bases). This CDR3 region has 16 residues. Germline V CDR1 and CDR2: PRHDT, FYEKMQ (reference sequence). Trimming shortened V by 5 bases and J by 7 bases, and 24 bases separated the two germline ends.

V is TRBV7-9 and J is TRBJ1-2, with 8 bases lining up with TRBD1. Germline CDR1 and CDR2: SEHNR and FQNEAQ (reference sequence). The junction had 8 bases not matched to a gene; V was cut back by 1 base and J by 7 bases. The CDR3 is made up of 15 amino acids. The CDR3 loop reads CASSLESPGGCGYTF. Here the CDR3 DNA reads TGTGCCAGCAGCTTAGAAAGTCCAGGGGGCTGTGGCTACACCTTC.